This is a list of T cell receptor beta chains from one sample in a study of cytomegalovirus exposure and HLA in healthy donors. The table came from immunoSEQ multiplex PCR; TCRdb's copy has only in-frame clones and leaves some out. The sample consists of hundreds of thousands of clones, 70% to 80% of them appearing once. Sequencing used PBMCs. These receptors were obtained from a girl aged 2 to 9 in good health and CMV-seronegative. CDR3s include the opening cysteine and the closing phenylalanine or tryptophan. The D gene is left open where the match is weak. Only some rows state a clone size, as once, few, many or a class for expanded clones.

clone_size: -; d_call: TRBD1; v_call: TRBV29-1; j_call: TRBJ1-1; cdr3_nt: TGCAGCGTACGACCGGGACAGCCTAACACTGAAGCTTTCTTT; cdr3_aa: CSVRPGQPNTEAFF
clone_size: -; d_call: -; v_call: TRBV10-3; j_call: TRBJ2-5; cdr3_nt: TGTGCCATCAGTTCCACAGGGCGGGAGACCCAGTACTTC; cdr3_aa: CAISSTGRETQYF
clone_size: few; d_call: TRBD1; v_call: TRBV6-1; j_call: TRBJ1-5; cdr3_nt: TGTGCCAGCAGTGACGCTGAGGACAGGGCCCAGCCCCAGCATTTT; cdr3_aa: CASSDAEDRAQPQHF
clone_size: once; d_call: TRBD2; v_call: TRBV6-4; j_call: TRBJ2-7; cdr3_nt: TGTGCCAGCAGTGACGGGACTAGCGGGAGCGAGCAGTACTTC; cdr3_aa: CASSDGTSGSEQYF
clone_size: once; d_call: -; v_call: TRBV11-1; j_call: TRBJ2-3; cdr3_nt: TGTGCCAGCAGCTCGGGGGATACGCAGTATTTT; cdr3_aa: CASSSGDTQYF
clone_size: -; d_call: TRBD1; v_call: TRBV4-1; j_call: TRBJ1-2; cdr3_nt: TGCGCCAGCAGCCAAGAAGGGGCGACAGGGAGCATCTATGGCTACACCTTC; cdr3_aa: CASSQEGATGSIYGYTF
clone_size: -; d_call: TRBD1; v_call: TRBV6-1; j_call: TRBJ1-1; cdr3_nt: TGTGCCAGCAGTGAGTGGGACAGGGGGCCGACGGCTTTCTTT; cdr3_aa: CASSEWDRGPTAFF
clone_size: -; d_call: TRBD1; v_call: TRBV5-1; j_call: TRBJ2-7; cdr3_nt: TGCGCCAGCAGCAAGAGCGACAGGGGGCCTTACGAGCAGTACTTC; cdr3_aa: CASSKSDRGPYEQYF
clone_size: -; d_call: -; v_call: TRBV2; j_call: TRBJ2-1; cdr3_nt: TGTGCCAGCAGTGAACAGGCAGCCTACAATGAGCAGTTCTTC; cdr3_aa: CASSEQAAYNEQFF
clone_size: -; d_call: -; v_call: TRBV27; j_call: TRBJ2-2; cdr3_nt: TGTGCCAGCAGTTTGCAGGGGCACACCGGGGAGCTGTTTTTT; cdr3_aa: CASSLQGHTGELFF
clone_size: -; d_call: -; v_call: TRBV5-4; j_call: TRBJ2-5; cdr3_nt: TGTGCCAGCAGTTTCAACAGCAAAGAGACCCAGTACTTC; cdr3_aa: CASSFNSKETQYF
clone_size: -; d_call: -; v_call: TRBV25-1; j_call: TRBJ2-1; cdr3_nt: TGTGCCAGCAGTGGCCCCCAGGGGTCTTCCTACAATGAGCAGTTCTTC; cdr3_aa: CASSGPQGSSYNEQFF
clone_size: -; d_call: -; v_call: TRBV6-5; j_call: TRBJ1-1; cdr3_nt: TGTGCCAGCAGCCACAGGGCTCTGAACACTGAAGCTTTCTTT; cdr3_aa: CASSHRALNTEAFF
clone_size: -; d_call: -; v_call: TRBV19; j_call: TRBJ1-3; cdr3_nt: TGTGCCAGTAGAGGCACAGTTGGAAACACCATATATTTT; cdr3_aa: CASRGTVGNTIYF
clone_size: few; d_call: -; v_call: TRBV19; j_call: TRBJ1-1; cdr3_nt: TGTGCCAGTACCTACGGAGACACTGAAGCTTTCTTT; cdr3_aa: CASTYGDTEAFF
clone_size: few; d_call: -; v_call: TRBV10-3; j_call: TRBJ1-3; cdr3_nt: TGTGCCATCAGTGAGTCGAGTGGGCCTGGAAACACCATATATTTT; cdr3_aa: CAISESSGPGNTIYF
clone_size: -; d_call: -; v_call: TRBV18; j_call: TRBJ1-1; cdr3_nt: TGTGCCAGCTCAGAATCGGTAATGAACACTGAAGCTTTCTTT; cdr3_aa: CASSESVMNTEAFF
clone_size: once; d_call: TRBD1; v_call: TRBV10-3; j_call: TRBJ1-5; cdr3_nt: TGTGCCATCAGTGATACAGGGGGCCTAAGACAGCCCCAGCATTTT; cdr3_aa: CAISDTGGLRQPQHF
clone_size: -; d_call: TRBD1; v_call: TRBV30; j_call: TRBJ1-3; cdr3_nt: TGTGCCTGGAGTGGAGGACAGGGGATTGTTGACACCATATATTTT; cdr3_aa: CAWSGGQGIVDTIYF
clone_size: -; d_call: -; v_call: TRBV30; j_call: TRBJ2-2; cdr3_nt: TGTGCCTGGACACCGGGACTCTCTAACACCGGGGAGCTGTTTTTT; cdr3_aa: CAWTPGLSNTGELFF
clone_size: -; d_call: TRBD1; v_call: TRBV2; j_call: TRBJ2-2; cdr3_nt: TGTGCCACCCTGAGCCGGGACAGGGGTAACACCGGGGAGCTGTTTTTT; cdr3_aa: CATLSRDRGNTGELFF
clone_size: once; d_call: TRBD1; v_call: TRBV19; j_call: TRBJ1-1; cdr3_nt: TGTGCCAGTAGAAATAGACAGGGGGTTAGCCTGAACACTGAAGCTTTCTTT; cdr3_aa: CASRNRQGVSLNTEAFF
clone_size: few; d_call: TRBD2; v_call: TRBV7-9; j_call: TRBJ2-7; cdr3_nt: TGTGCCAGCAGCCCGACTAGCGGGAGGCCGGGGGGGGACGAGCAGTACTTC; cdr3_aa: CASSPTSGRPGGDEQYF
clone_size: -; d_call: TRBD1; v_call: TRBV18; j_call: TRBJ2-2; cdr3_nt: TGTGCCAGCTCAGAGGACAGGGCAAGGTCGCGTCACGGGGAGCTGTTTTTT; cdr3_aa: CASSEDRARSRHGELFF
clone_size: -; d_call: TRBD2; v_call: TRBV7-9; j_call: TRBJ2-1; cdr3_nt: TGTGCCAGCAGCTTTAATTCGGGACTAGCGGGGAGGACCTACAATGAGCAGTTCTTC; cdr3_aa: CASSFNSGLAGRTYNEQFF
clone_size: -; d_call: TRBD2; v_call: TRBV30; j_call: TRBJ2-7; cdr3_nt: TGTGCCTGGAGTAGCGGGACCCCCCTCGAGCAGTACTTC; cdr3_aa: CAWSSGTPLEQYF
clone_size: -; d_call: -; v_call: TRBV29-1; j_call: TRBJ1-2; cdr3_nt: TGCAGCGTTTCCGGGGTCTATGGCTACACCTTC; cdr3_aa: CSVSGVYGYTF
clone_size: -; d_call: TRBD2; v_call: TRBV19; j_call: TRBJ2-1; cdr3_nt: TGTGCCAGTGGTAGCGGGAGCTCCTACAATGAGCAGTTCTTC; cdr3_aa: CASGSGSSYNEQFF
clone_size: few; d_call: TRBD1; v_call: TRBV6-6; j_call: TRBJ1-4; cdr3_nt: TGTGCCAGCAGTTACACAGGGGCCCGTAGGGAAAAACTGTTTTTT; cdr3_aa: CASSYTGARREKLFF
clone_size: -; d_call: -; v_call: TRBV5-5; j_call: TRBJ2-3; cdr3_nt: TGTGTCAGCAGCGCTAGCCCCACAGATACGCAGTATTTT; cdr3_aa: CVSSASPTDTQYF
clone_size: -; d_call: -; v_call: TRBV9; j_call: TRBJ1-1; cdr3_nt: TGTGCCAGCAGCCTGGTCTCGAGTGAAGCTTTCTTT; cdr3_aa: CASSLVSSEAFF
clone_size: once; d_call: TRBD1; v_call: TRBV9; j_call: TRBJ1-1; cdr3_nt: TGTGCCAGCAGCGGAGGGACAGGGTATAGCGCTGAAGCTTTCTTT; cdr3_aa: CASSGGTGYSAEAFF
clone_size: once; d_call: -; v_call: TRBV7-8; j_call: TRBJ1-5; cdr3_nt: TGTGCCAGCAGCTTAGGGGGCAGGGGAATTGGCAATCAGCCCCAGCATTTT; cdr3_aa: CASSLGGRGIGNQPQHF
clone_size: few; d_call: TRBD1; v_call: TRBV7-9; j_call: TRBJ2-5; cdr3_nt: TGTGCCAGCAGTTTCCTAGGACAGGGTCCCTCAGAGACCCAGTACTTC; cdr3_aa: CASSFLGQGPSETQYF
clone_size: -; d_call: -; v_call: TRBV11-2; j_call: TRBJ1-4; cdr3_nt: TGTGCCAGCAGCTTCTGGGGGCCGGGAACTAATGAAAAACTGTTTTTT; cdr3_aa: CASSFWGPGTNEKLFF
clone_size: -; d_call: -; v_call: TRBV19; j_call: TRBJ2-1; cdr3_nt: TGTGCCAGTAGTATAGATCAACTAGTCTACAATGAGCAGTTCTTC; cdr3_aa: CASSIDQLVYNEQFF
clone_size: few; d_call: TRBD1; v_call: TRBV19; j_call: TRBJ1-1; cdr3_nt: TGTGCCAGCCAATTTGGACAGGGAAGTCTCACTGAAGCTTTCTTT; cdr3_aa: CASQFGQGSLTEAFF
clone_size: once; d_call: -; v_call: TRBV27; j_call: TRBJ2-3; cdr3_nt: TGTGCCAGCAGTTCCCTTCGGGAACGGGGTGGAGATACGCAGTATTTT; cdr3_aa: CASSSLRERGGDTQYF
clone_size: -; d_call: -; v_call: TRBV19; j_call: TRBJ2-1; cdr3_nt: TGTGCCAGTAGCCCCGGGGTGGGCTCCTACAATGAGCAGTTCTTC; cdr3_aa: CASSPGVGSYNEQFF
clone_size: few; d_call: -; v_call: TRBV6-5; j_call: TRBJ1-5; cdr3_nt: TGTGCCAGCAGGAGCGGACCGTCTAGCAATCAGCCCCAGCATTTT; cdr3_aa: CASRSGPSSNQPQHF
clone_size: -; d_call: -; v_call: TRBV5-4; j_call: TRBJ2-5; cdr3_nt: TGTGCCAGCGGGGATGGGGCAGGAGTAGAGACCCAGTACTTC; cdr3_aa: CASGDGAGVETQYF
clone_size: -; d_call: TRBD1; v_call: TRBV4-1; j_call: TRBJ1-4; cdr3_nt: TGCGCCAGCAGCCAAGACAGGGACAGGGGCCGGCAACTGTTTTTT; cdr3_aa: CASSQDRDRGRQLFF
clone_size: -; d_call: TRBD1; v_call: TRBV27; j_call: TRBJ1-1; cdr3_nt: TGTGCCAGCAGTCCGGGGACAGGGGGGGGAGCTTTCTTT; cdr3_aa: CASSPGTGGGAFF
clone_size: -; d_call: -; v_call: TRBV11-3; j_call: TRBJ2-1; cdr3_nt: TGTGCCAGCAGCTTAGAGGGGGCCAGCCGGAATGAGCAGTTCTTC; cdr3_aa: CASSLEGASRNEQFF
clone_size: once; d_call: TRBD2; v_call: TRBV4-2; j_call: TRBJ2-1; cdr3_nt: TGTGCCAGCAGCCAACCGACTAGCGGGAGGGCCAAGTTCTACAATGAGCAGTTCTTC; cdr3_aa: CASSQPTSGRAKFYNEQFF
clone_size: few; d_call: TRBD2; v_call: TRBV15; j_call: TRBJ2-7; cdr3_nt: TGTGCCACCAGCAGAGAGAGGGGACTAGCGGGAATTTGGTACGAGCAGTACTTC; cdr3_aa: CATSRERGLAGIWYEQYF
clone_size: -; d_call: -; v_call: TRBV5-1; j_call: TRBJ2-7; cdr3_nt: TGCGCCAGCAGCTTCGGGGTTGGCGAGCAGTACTTC; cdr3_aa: CASSFGVGEQYF
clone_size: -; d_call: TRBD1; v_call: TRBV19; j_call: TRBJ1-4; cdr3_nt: TGTGCCAGTAGTCATAACAGGGGAACTAATGAAAAACTGTTTTTT; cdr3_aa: CASSHNRGTNEKLFF
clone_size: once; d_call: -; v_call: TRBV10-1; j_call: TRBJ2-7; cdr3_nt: TGCGCCAGCAGTGACCGGGACATCTCCTACGAGCAGTACTTC; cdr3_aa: CASSDRDISYEQYF
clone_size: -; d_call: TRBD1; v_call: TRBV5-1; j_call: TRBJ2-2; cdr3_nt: TGCGCCAGCAGCCCGTCGACAGGGCAGGGCGGGGAGCTGTTTTTT; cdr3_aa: CASSPSTGQGGELFF
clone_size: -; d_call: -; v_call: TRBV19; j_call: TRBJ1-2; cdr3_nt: TGTGCCAGTCGGACAATACAGGATAACTATGGCTACACCTTC; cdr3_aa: CASRTIQDNYGYTF
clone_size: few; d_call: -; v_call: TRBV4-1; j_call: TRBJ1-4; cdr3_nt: TGCGCCAGCAGCCAAGGAGACAGTAATGAAAAACTGTTTTTT; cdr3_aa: CASSQGDSNEKLFF
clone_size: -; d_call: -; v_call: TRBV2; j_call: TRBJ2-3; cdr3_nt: TGTGCCAGGTCCGAGACCGCGGCGGATACGCAGTATTTT; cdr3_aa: CARSETAADTQYF